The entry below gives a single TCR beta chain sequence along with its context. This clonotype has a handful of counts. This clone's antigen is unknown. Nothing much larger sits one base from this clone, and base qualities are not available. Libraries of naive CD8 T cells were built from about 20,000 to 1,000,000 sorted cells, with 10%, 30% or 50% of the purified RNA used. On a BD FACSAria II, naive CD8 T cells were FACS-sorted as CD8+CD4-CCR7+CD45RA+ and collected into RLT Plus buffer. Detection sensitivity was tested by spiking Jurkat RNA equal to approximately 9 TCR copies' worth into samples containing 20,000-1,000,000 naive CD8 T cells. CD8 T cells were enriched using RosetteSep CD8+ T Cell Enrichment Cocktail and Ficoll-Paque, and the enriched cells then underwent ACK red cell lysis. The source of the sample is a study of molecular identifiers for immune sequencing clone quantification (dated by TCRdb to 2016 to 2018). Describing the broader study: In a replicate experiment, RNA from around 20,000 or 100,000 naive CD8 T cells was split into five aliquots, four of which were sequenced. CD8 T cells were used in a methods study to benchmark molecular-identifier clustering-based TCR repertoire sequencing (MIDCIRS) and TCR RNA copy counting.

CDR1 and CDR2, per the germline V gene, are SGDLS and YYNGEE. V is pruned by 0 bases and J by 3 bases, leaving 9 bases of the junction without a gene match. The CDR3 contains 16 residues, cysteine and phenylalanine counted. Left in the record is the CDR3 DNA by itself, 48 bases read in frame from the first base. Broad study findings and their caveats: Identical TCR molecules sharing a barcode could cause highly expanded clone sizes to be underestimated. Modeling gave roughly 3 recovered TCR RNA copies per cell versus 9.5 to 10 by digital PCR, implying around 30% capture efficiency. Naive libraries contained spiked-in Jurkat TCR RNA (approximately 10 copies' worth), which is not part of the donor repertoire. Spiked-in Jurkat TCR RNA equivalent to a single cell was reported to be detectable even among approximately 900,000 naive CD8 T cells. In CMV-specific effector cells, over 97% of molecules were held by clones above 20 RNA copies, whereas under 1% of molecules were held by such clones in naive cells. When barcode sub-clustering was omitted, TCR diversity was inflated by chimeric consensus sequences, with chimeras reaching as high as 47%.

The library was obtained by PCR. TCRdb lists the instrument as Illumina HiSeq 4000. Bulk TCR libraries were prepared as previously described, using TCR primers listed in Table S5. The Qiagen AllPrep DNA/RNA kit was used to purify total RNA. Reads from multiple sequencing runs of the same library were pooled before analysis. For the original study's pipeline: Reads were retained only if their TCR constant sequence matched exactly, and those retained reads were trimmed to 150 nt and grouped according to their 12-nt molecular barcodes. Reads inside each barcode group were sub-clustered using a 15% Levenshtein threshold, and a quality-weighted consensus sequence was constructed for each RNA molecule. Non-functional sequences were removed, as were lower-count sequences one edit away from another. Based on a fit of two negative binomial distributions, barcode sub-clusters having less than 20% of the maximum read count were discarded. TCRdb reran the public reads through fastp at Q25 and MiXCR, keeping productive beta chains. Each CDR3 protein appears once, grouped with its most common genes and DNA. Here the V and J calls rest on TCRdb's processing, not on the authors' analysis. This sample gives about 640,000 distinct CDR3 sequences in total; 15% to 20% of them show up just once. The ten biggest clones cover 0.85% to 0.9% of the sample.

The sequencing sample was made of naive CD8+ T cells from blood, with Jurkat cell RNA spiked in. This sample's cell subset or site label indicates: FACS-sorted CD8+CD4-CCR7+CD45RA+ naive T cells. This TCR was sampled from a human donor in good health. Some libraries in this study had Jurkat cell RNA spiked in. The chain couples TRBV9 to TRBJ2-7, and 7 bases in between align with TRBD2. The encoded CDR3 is CASSVAAGVEFYEQYF. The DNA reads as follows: TGTGCCAGCAGCGTAGCGGCGGGAGTCGAATTCTACGAGCAGTACTTC.